One sample yielded the 25 T cell receptor beta chains listed below, sequenced in a study of radiotherapy plus CTLA-4 blockade in lung cancer. Produced via immunoSEQ multiplex PCR; TCRdb's table is partial and in-frame only. This sample has tens of thousands of clones, with roughly 88% found just once. Sequenced here: peripheral blood, sampled from a patient treated with radiotherapy plus ipilimumab. These receptors were collected from a human donor with non-small cell lung cancer whose response to radiotherapy plus ipilimumab could not be evaluated.

This chain links TRBV7-2 with TRBJ2-7; D might be TRBD2 (6 bases). V gave up 3 bases and J gave up 5 bases, with 14 bases separating them. Germline loops: CDR1 SGHTA, CDR2 FQGNSA. The CDR3 has 14 residues. The CDR3 reads CASSFIGGRDEQYF. The CDR3 DNA follows: TGTGCCAGCAGCTTTATCGGGGGAAGGGACGAGCAGTACTTC.

The chain joins TRBV5-1 to TRBJ2-7; 10 nucleotides match TRBD1. The V and J ends lost 4 bases and 3 bases, in that order; junction bases with no gene match: 4. CDR3 length: 14 amino acids. From germline, CDR1 is SGHRS and CDR2 YFSETQ. CDR3: CASSTDRGVYEQYF. CDR3 in DNA: TGCGCCAGCAGCACGGACAGGGGGGTCTACGAGCAGTACTTC. The full variable domain, in which reference TRBV5-1 and TRBJ2-7 provide the parts outside the CDR3, is KAGVTQTPRYLIKTRGQQVTLSCSPISGHRSVSWYQQTPGQGLQFLFEYFSETQRNKGNFPGRFSGRQFSNSRSEMNVSTLELGDSALYLCASSTDRGVYEQYFGPGTRLTVT.

This chain uses TRBV9 with TRBJ2-3; 9 bases are a match to TRBD1. The CDR3 has 16 amino acids. The junction had 4 bases not matched to a gene; V was cut back by 0 bases and J by 2 bases. Germline values: CDR1 SGDLS, CDR2 YYNGEE. CDR3 bases: TGTGCCAGCAGCGTAGACGGGACAGGGTCCACAGATACGCAGTATTTT. Amino acids: CASSVDGTGSTDTQYF.

The chain employs TRBV7-2 and TRBJ2-3; 11 bases are shared with TRBD2. Germline V gene lookup returns CDR1 SGHTA and CDR2 FQGNSA. V was clipped by 4 bases and J by 0 bases; unmatched bases: 12. CDR3 length: 19 residues. CDR3 in amino acids: CASSSPRSSGRASTDTQYF. The CDR3 nucleotides are TGTGCCAGCAGCTCCCCTAGGAGTAGCGGGAGGGCTAGCACAGATACGCAGTATTTT.

V is TRBV10-3 and J is TRBJ1-2; unclear D gene. CDR1 ENHRY and CDR2 SYGVKD come from the germline V gene. V was trimmed by 6 bases and J by 12 bases, leaving 17 bases between them. The CDR3 is made up of 12 amino acids. DNA of the CDR3: TGTGCCATCAGCGAGCCGGGAAAGTTGAACACCTTC. Translated: CAISEPGKLNTF.

CDR3 residues: CASSYGGRGYTF. DNA of the CDR3: TGTGCCAGCAGTTACGGGGGCCGTGGCTACACCTTC. This chain links TRBV6-5 with TRBJ1-2; weak D call: TRBD1 (6 bases). V lost 2 bases and J 7 bases, leaving 8 bases between the germline ends. Germline V gene sequence: CDR1 MNHEY, CDR2 SVGAGI. CDR3 length equals 12 residues.

The chain links TRBV5-1 to TRBJ2-5; TRBD1 might be the D (5 bases). Between the trimmed V and J ends, which lost 2 bases and 5 bases, there was a span of 10 bases. CDR3 length: 13 residues. In germline, CDR1 is SGHRS, CDR2 YFSETQ. The CDR3 DNA sequence: TGCGCCAGCAGCTTTCAGGGTCGTGAGACCCAGTACTTC. Translated: CASSFQGRETQYF.

This clone was seen a few times. This sequence joins TRBV30 and TRBJ1-3; D call uncertain. CDR3 length: 14 residues. Germline V CDR1 and CDR2: GTSNPN, SVGIG (reference sequence). The V gene lost 5 bases and the J gene lost 2 bases, with 13 bases spanning the gap. The CDR3 region is CAWGGGLTGNTIYF. The CDR3 DNA sequence: TGTGCCTGGGGTGGAGGTTTGACTGGAAACACCATATATTTT.

This clone was detected only once. This rearrangement joins TRBV5-1 to TRBJ1-3; 8 bases line up with TRBD1. The CDR3 contains 14 residues. V trimming: 4 bases; J trimming: 4 bases; junction bases outside the gene matches: 4. In germline, CDR1 is SGHRS, CDR2 YFSETQ. The CDR3 loop is CASSPQGVGNTIYF. In nucleotides, the CDR3 is TGCGCCAGCAGCCCACAGGGGGTGGGAAACACCATATATTTT.

The V gene is TRBV6-5, the J gene TRBJ2-4; 10 bases map to TRBD1. Germline assignment: CDR1 MNHEY and CDR2 SVGAGI. The CDR3 has 13 residues. Germline trimming cut 6 bases from V and 7 bases from J; bases unmatched to any gene: 3. CDR3 sequence: CASRGQGGNIQYF. The CDR3 DNA sequence: TGTGCCAGCAGAGGACAGGGGGGGAACATTCAGTACTTC.

The CDR3 spells CASSLYSGTGARYGYTF. Here the CDR3 DNA reads TGTGCCAGCAGCTTATACTCCGGGACAGGGGCCCGCTATGGCTACACCTTC. This rearrangement joins TRBV7-2 to TRBJ1-2; 10 nucleotides line up with TRBD1. The CDR3 has 17 residues. The germline gives CDR1 SGHTA, CDR2 FQGNSA. V lost 2 bases and J lost 4; bases outside the gene matches: 10.

The J gene is TRBJ1-1, the V gene TRBV15; D possibly corresponds to TRBD1 (5 bases). The germline V gene encodes CDR1 LNHNV and CDR2 YYDKDF (reference sequence). The CDR3 spans 13 residues. Trimming took 3 bases from V and 7 from J, leaving 12 bases between them. In nucleotides, the CDR3 is TGTGCCACCAGCAGTCTGGAGGGGATTGAAGCTTTCTTT. Encoded protein: CATSSLEGIEAFF.

The chain uses TRBV5-1 and TRBJ2-3; TRBD1 might be the D (6 bases). The V and J ends lost 8 bases and 4 bases respectively, with 20 bases between them. The CDR3 extends over 15 amino acids. Germline CDR1 reads SGHRS; CDR2 reads YFSETQ. CDR3 DNA: TGCGCCAGTAGGGGACACGGTTTTTCCGCAGATACGCAGTATTTT. This gives the protein CASRGHGFSADTQYF.

The chain combines TRBV7-2 with TRBJ2-1, with 9 positions matching TRBD1. The CDR3 consists of 13 residues. Germline CDR1 SGHTA, CDR2 FQGNSA. The V and J ends lost 5 bases and 8 bases, in that order; junction bases with no gene match: 4. Here the CDR3 DNA reads TGTGCCAGCAGCCTACAGGGGGCATATGAGCAGTTCTTC. Translated, it gives CASSLQGAYEQFF.

V and J are TRBV19 and TRBJ1-2; 9 bases fit TRBD1. CDR1 is LNHDA, CDR2 SQIVND, per germline (reference sequence). The CDR3 runs to 14 residues. Trimming removed 7 bases from V and 7 bases from J; junction bases left unmatched: 10. CDR3 residues: CASISPGQGRGYTF. The CDR3 DNA reads TGTGCCAGTATATCCCCGGGACAGGGCCGTGGCTACACCTTC.

CDR3 DNA: TGTGCCACCGGGGGGGCTTCCTATGGCTACACCTTC. Translating gives CATGGASYGYTF. The chain couples TRBV15 to TRBJ1-2; D perhaps matches TRBD1 (6 bases). Germline CDR1 is LNHNV and CDR2 is YYDKDF (reference sequence). The ends were cut back, 8 bases at V and 4 bases at J, with 11 bases in the middle. This CDR3 contains 12 residues.

This chain links TRBV7-2 with TRBJ2-3; 12 bases line up with TRBD2. The CDR3 totals 16 residues. Trimming at V came to 5 bases and at J to 6 bases, leaving 9 bases not matched to a gene. The germline V gene encodes CDR1 SGHTA and CDR2 FQGNSA. The DNA of the CDR3 is TGTGCCAGCAGCCCAACACTAGCGGGAGGATATGATACGCAGTATTTT. This encodes CASSPTLAGGYDTQYF.

The chain carries TRBV19 and TRBJ2-7; TRBD1 aligns across 7 bases. Germline V gene sequence: CDR1 LNHDA, CDR2 SQIVND (reference sequence). The length of the CDR3 is 14 residues. The junction had 8 bases not matched to a gene; V was cut back by 5 bases and J by 4 bases. CDR3 loop: CASSSSTGWYEQYF. For the CDR3, the DNA is TGTGCCAGTAGTTCCTCGACAGGGTGGTACGAGCAGTACTTC.

The chain joins TRBV7-9 to TRBJ2-7, with 9 bases lining up with TRBD1. Germline CDR1 SEHNR, CDR2 FQNEAQ (reference sequence). There are 14 residues in the CDR3. Trimming removed 2 bases from V and 6 bases from J; junction bases left unmatched: 5. The CDR3 DNA reads TGTGCCAGCAGCTTAACGGGACAGGGTGGCGAGCAGTACTTC. Translated, it gives CASSLTGQGGEQYF.

CDR3 coding DNA: TGTGCCAGCAGCTTAGCGGAGGGGCCTTACTATGGCTACACCTTC. Translating it yields CASSLAEGPYYGYTF. The rearrangement uses TRBV7-2 and TRBJ1-2; D may be TRBD1 (5 bases). The CDR3 length is 15 residues. Trimming took 0 bases from V and 3 from J, leaving 11 bases between them. Germline V gene lookup returns CDR1 SGHTA and CDR2 FQGNSA.

V usage is TRBV6-5 and J usage is TRBJ1-1; D ambiguous. CDR1 and CDR2 (germline): MNHEY, SVGAGI. The CDR3 covers 13 residues. V dropped 4 bases and J dropped 2 bases, with 8 bases sitting between them. CDR3 residues: CASSLRTNTEAFF. DNA of the CDR3: TGTGCCAGCAGTTTAAGGACTAACACTGAAGCTTTCTTT.

This clone was observed a few times. The chain carries TRBV2 and TRBJ1-1, with unresolved D. This CDR3 contains 14 residues. Germline values: CDR1 SNHLY, CDR2 FYNNEI. DNA for the CDR3: TGTGCAGGCAGCAGGATGGCAGGGAACACTGAAGCTTTCTTT. This gives the protein CAGSRMAGNTEAFF.

V is TRBV10-3 and J is TRBJ2-1; 9 bases match TRBD1. Germline loops: CDR1 ENHRY, CDR2 SYGVKD. The CDR3 has 15 amino acids. J was trimmed by 4 bases and V by 2 bases; bases with no gene match: 3. In nucleotides, the CDR3 is TGTGCCATCAGTGAGCCGGACAGGGGTTACAATGAGCAGTTCTTC. This sequence encodes CAISEPDRGYNEQFF.

This clone showed up just a few times. This chain connects TRBV5-1 to TRBJ1-1; no firm D call. Trimming left V 6 bases short and J 3 bases short, with 12 bases between. This CDR3 is 13 amino acids long. The V gene's germline CDR1 is SGHRS and CDR2 YFSETQ. The CDR3 region is CASTNGLHTEAFF. In nucleotides, the CDR3 is TGCGCCAGCACAAACGGACTGCACACTGAAGCTTTCTTT.

This chain uses TRBV21-1 with TRBJ1-1; no DNA check was done on the table's D call, TRBD1. TRBV21-1 represents a pseudogene. This CDR3 spans 19 amino acids. CDR3 sequence reads: CASTGWCRTGGRRNTEAFF. In DNA, the CDR3 is TGTGCCAGCACCGGTTGGTGTCGGACAGGGGGCCGAAGGAACACTGAAGCTTTCTTT.